The entry that follows covers one T cell receptor (beta chain) sequence. This sample is drawn from a study of long-term antiretroviral therapy in people with HIV. Looked up from germline, CDR1 is MDHEN and CDR2 is SYDVKM. CDR3 size: 19 residues. V lost 3 bases and J lost 0; bases outside the gene matches: 14. Running of the v3.0 immunoSEQ assay took place at survey level. Using immunoSEQ multiplex PCR, the repertoire was profiled, and TCRdb retains in-frame clones only, with some absent. Among more than 20,000 clones listed, over 70% were seen once. There were roughly 0.95-11 million cryopreserved PBMC in the samples before DNA extraction.

The input for sequencing was unsorted PBMCs, taken 0.3 years after starting antiretroviral therapy. The receptor's source is a man aged 45-60 years with HIV. This chain links TRBV28 with TRBJ1-3; 7 bases agree with TRBD1. The CDR3 reads CASSFDGDRALFSGNTIYF. In nucleotides, the CDR3 is TGTGCCAGCAGTTTCGACGGCGACAGGGCTCTCTTCTCTGGAAACACCATATATTTT.